The rows below give T cell receptor beta chains drawn from one sample of a study of blood T cell repertoires in COVID-19. TCRdb's table, derived via immunoSEQ multiplex PCR, lists solely in-frame clones and lacks some. The sample consists of about 480,000 clones, roughly 90% of them appearing once. The sample taken for sequencing was PBMCs or T cells enriched from blood (not recorded which). The receptors shown here come from a woman aged 40 to 50 who had recovered from COVID-19. CDR3s include the opening cysteine and the closing phenylalanine or tryptophan. A D gene is named only where the DNA matches it firmly. Clone sizes are given selectively: once, few, many, or a class where the clone is expanded.

TRBJ1-2 | TRBV7-9 | . | . | TGTGCCAGCAGCCAAAGCGGGGGACGGGGTGGCTATGGCTACACCTTC | CASSQSGGRGGYGYTF
TRBJ1-5 | TRBV4-3 | once | . | TGCGCCAGCAGCCCGAGGGTCGGCCAGCCCCAGCATTTT | CASSPRVGQPQHF
TRBJ2-2 | TRBV10-2 | once | TRBD2 | TGCGCCAGCAGCCGGAGACTAGCGGGAATCACCGGGGAGCTGTTTTTT | CASSRRLAGITGELFF
TRBJ2-1 | TRBV7-9 | . | . | TGTGCCAGCAGCCTACTAGGCGATGAGCAGTTCTTC | CASSLLGDEQFF
TRBJ1-2 | TRBV24-1 | once | TRBD1 | TGTGCCACCAGTGACCCTGGGACAGGGAGGGGCTACACCTTC | CATSDPGTGRGYTF
TRBJ1-4 | TRBV30 | . | TRBD1 | TGTGCCTGGAGTGTGGGAACGGGACAGGGCACAACGGGAGGTCCCGAAAAACTGTTTTTT | CAWSVGTGQGTTGGPEKLFF
TRBJ1-1 | TRBV11-3 | few | . | TGTGCCAGCACCCCTTGGCAGGGTCGATCCACTGAAGCTTTCTTT | CASTPWQGRSTEAFF
TRBJ2-2 | TRBV5-8 | . | TRBD1 | TGTGCCAGCAGCTTTAGGGCGGGACAGGGGAACACCGGGGAGCTGTTTTTT | CASSFRAGQGNTGELFF
TRBJ1-2 | TRBV4-3 | . | TRBD1 | TGCGCCAGCAGCCAATCGGGCACCGGGACAGGGAACTATGGCTACACCTTC | CASSQSGTGTGNYGYTF
TRBJ1-6 | TRBV27 | . | TRBD1 | TGTGCCAGCAGTAGAGGGACAGAAGCCGATTCACCCCTCCACTTT | CASSRGTEADSPLHF
TRBJ1-3 | TRBV5-1 | . | TRBD1 | TGCGCCAGCAGCTCCGGGACAGGGGGCCATGGAAACACCATATATTTT | CASSSGTGGHGNTIYF
TRBJ1-1 | TRBV5-4 | once | TRBD1 | TGTGCCAGCAGCTTGATTGACAGGGCCGGGACTGAAGCTTTCTTT | CASSLIDRAGTEAFF
TRBJ2-5 | TRBV19 | . | . | TGTGCCAGTAGTGCCGGAAGGGGTGAGACCCAGTACTTC | CASSAGRGETQYF
TRBJ2-3 | TRBV2 | . | TRBD2 | TGTGCCAGCAAAGGGACTAGCGGCACAGATACGCAGTATTTT | CASKGTSGTDTQYF
TRBJ2-1 | TRBV4-3 | . | TRBD2 | TGCGCCAGCAGCCAAGATGGGACTAGGAACAATGAGCAGTTCTTC | CASSQDGTRNNEQFF
TRBJ2-7 | TRBV5-4 | . | TRBD1 | TGTGCCAGCAGCCGGGACAGCTACGAGCAGTACTTC | CASSRDSYEQYF
TRBJ2-3 | TRBV19 | . | . | TGTGCCAGTAGTATAGGCGGTGTCCGCACAGATACGCAGTATTTT | CASSIGGVRTDTQYF
TRBJ1-4 | TRBV5-5 | . | . | TGTGCCAGCAGCCGAGGACAGTCAACTAATGAAAAACTGTTTTTT | CASSRGQSTNEKLFF
TRBJ2-3 | TRBV4-3 | . | TRBD1 | TGCGCCAGCAGCCAAAATCCCACAGGGGAGAATACGCAGTATTTT | CASSQNPTGENTQYF
TRBJ1-2 | TRBV18 | . | TRBD1 | TGTGCCAGCTCACCAGGCCGGGACAGGCTCTTTGGCTACACCTTC | CASSPGRDRLFGYTF
TRBJ2-7 | TRBV4-3 | many | . | TGCGCCAGCAGCCAAGATCTAGGAGGGGTCTACGAGCAGTACTTC | CASSQDLGGVYEQYF
TRBJ2-1 | TRBV10-1 | . | . | TGCGCCAGCGGTAACGACCATCGTTCGGGTGAGCAGTTCTTC | CASGNDHRSGEQFF
TRBJ2-7 | TRBV30 | . | TRBD2 | TGTGCCTGGAACGAGGATCGGGAGGGGTCCTACGAGCAGTACTTC | CAWNEDREGSYEQYF
TRBJ2-7 | TRBV7-9 | . | . | TGTGCCAGCAGCCTCAATACAGGGTTGATTTCGTACTTC | CASSLNTGLISYF
TRBJ2-5 | TRBV3-1/TRBV3-2 | . | TRBD2 | TGTGCCAGCAGCCAAACCCTCGGGACTAGCGGGAGAAAGACCCAGTACTTC | CASSQTLGTSGRKTQYF
TRBJ1-2 | TRBV27 | . | . | TGTGCCAGCAGTCAACTACCTATCTCCGGCTACACCTTC | CASSQLPISGYTF
TRBJ1-2 | TRBV3-1/TRBV3-2 | . | TRBD1 | TGTGCCAGCACCTTACCCCAGGGGGCAAACTATGGCTACACCTTC | CASTLPQGANYGYTF
TRBJ2-1 | TRBV29-1 | once | TRBD1 | TGCAGCGTTGAAGACCCCGGGACAGGTCTGGAGCAGTTCTTC | CSVEDPGTGLEQFF
TRBJ1-1 | TRBV7-8 | . | TRBD1 | TGTGCCAGCAGCACCCTGGGACAGCCTCTGAGGAACACTGAAGCTTTCTTT | CASSTLGQPLRNTEAFF
TRBJ2-7 | TRBV19 | few | TRBD1 | TGTGCCAGTCGGAAACAGGGGGACTCCTACGAGCAGTACTTC | CASRKQGDSYEQYF
TRBJ2-1 | TRBV19 | . | . | TGTGCCAGTAGTAGTCAGGGCAGGGCGAATGAGCAGTTCTTC | CASSSQGRANEQFF
TRBJ1-6 | TRBV11-3 | . | TRBD1 | TGTGCCAGCAGCTTAGAGGGACAGGGAAAATATAATTCACCCCTCCACTTT | CASSLEGQGKYNSPLHF
TRBJ1-1 | TRBV27 | . | TRBD1 | TGTGCCAGCAGTTCCCTCGGGACAGGGGTTGGCACTGAAGCTTTCTTT | CASSSLGTGVGTEAFF
TRBJ2-5 | TRBV9 | . | . | TGTGCCAGCAGCGTAGGAGCGGGCAGGGCCCAGTACTTC | CASSVGAGRAQYF
TRBJ2-2 | TRBV19 | . | . | TGTGCCAGTAGTCCCGGGGGAGAAGCCGGGGAGCTGTTTTTT | CASSPGGEAGELFF
TRBJ1-2 | TRBV19 | . | TRBD1 | TGTGCCAGTATAGGGACAGGGGGCTCATATGGCTACACCTTC | CASIGTGGSYGYTF
TRBJ1-2 | TRBV29-1 | . | TRBD1 | TGCAGCGTGGATGAACAGGGGCCTGGCTACACCTTC | CSVDEQGPGYTF
TRBJ1-2 | TRBV2 | . | TRBD1 | TGTGCCAGCAGAGCTAACCTTGGACAGGGTTTGAACTATGGCTACACCTTC | CASRANLGQGLNYGYTF
TRBJ1-5 | TRBV12-2 | . | . | TGTGCAAGTCACTCAATCCGGGACAGGGGGCGGAGGATGGATCAGCCCCAGCATTTT | CASHSIRDRGRRMDQPQHF
TRBJ2-3 | TRBV5-8 | . | TRBD2 | TGTGCCAGCAGCTTGGGGCGGACTAGCGGGTATAGAACAGATACGCAGTATTTT | CASSLGRTSGYRTDTQYF
TRBJ2-3 | TRBV7-9 | . | TRBD1 | TGTGCCAGCAGGCCCCACAGGGGCCGGGGAGATACGCAGTATTTT | CASRPHRGRGDTQYF
TRBJ1-4 | TRBV7-9 | . | TRBD1 | TGTGCCAGCAGCCTAGGGACAGGGCTAAAGGAAAAACTGTTTTTT | CASSLGTGLKEKLFF
TRBJ2-7 | TRBV7-2 | . | . | TGTGCCAGCAGCTTGGGGGTGACTAGTTCCCACGAGCAGTACTTC | CASSLGVTSSHEQYF
TRBJ1-2 | TRBV2 | . | TRBD1 | TGTGCCAGCAGTGAATTTAGGACAGGGGGAGACTATGGCTACACCTTC | CASSEFRTGGDYGYTF
TRBJ2-1 | TRBV6-5 | once | TRBD2 | TGTGCCACCTCCCTAGCGGGAGTAGGTCCCAATGAGCAGTTCTTC | CATSLAGVGPNEQFF
TRBJ2-7 | TRBV18 | . | TRBD1 | TGTGCCAGCTCAGTCTCCGGGACAGATCTATACGAGCAGTACTTC | CASSVSGTDLYEQYF
TRBJ2-7 | TRBV18 | . | TRBD1 | TGTGCCAGCTCACCACCTTCGCGGACAGGGAGCTCCTACGAGCAGTACTTC | CASSPPSRTGSSYEQYF
TRBJ1-2 | TRBV24-1 | . | TRBD1 | TGTGCCACCAGTGACTCTCGGGACAGCCACACTGATTATGGCTACACCTTC | CATSDSRDSHTDYGYTF
TRBJ1-1 | TRBV10-3 | . | TRBD1 | TGTGCCATCATCGCAGGGGGTGGAAAAGGCACTGAAGCTTTCTTT | CAIIAGGGKGTEAFF
TRBJ2-7 | TRBV27 | . | TRBD2 | TGTGCCAGCAGTATACTAGCGGGAGGTAGCTACGAGCAGTACTTC | CASSILAGGSYEQYF
TRBJ2-7 | TRBV28 | . | . | TGTGCCAGCAGTCCACCGGGCTACGAGCAGTACTTC | CASSPPGYEQYF
TRBJ1-2 | TRBV4-3 | . | . | TGCGCCAGCAGCCAAGTTTCGGGCTATGGCTACACCTTC | CASSQVSGYGYTF
TRBJ1-1 | TRBV7-9 | . | . | TGTGCCAGCAGCTTAGAATCAGGGTGGGACACTGAAGCTTTCTTT | CASSLESGWDTEAFF
TRBJ1-1 | TRBV3-1/TRBV3-2 | . | . | TGTGCCAGCAGCCAAGACGGTTACACTGAAGCTTTCTTT | CASSQDGYTEAFF
TRBJ1-1 | TRBV7-9 | . | . | TGTGCCAGCAGCGCAGGGATCCCCGGCCTCAGGGAAGCTTTCTTT | CASSAGIPGLREAFF
TRBJ2-3 | TRBV7-2 | . | TRBD2 | TGTGCCAGCAGTCCCACTAGCGGGAGTTCAGATACGCAGTATTTT | CASSPTSGSSDTQYF
TRBJ1-1 | TRBV7-2 | . | . | TGTGCCAGCAGCGCCGACAGGAGAGCTATGGCTTTCTTT | CASSADRRAMAFF